The 23 T cell receptor beta chains below were found in one sample sequenced in a study of shared clonotypes between healthy human individuals. This table comes from immunoSEQ multiplex PCR, and its TCRdb copy is limited to in-frame clones, with some not included. The sample carries around 1,900,000 clones, roughly 95% recorded once. Naive CD8 cells lacked CD45RO and underwent positive selection for CCR7, leaving out terminally differentiated effector memory CD45RA+ cells. Specimen: naive CD8+ T cells from PBMCs. The origin of the receptors is a man younger than 35 in good health. Some clones in this sample may be carry-over from other donors' samples.

On this clone itself: Other DNA sequences in the sample encode the same CDR3. The rearrangement joins TRBV9 to TRBJ1-5; no clear D gene. The ends were cut back, 2 bases at V and 0 bases at J, with 9 bases in the middle. Germline V gene sequence: CDR1 SGDLS, CDR2 YYNGEE. The length of the CDR3 is 15 residues. CDR3 amino acids: CASSVGRDSNQPQHF. CDR3 sequence (DNA): TGTGCCAGCAGCGTCGGGCGAGATAGCAATCAGCCCCAGCATTTT.

The rearrangement uses TRBV6-5 and TRBJ2-1, with 7 bases aligning to TRBD1. The CDR3 has 15 residues. Germline V lookup: CDR1 MNHEY, CDR2 SVGAGI. J lost 2 bases, V lost 5 bases, and 6 bases had no gene match. The CDR3 region has the DNA TGTGCCAGCAGTGTACAGGGGCAGCCCTACAATGAGCAGTTCTTC. Encoded protein: CASSVQGQPYNEQFF.

The CDR3 sequence is CASSLMVRDPQYF. Here the CDR3 DNA reads TGTGCCAGCAGTTTAATGGTCCGCGATCCGCAGTATTTT. V gene TRBV28 combines with J gene TRBJ2-3, with D unclear. V dropped 2 bases and J dropped 10 bases, with 13 bases sitting between them. Per germline, CDR1 MDHEN and CDR2 SYDVKM. The CDR3 extends over 13 amino acids.

On this clone itself: Other DNA sequences in this sample translate to the same CDR3. The chain employs TRBV5-6 and TRBJ2-7; 10 nucleotides match TRBD2. Germline V CDR1 and CDR2: SGHDT, YYEEEE. The length of the CDR3 is 15 residues. The V segment lost 2 bases and the J segment 1 base; nucleotides outside the gene matches: 3. This CDR3 reads CASSLGLAESYEQYF. DNA of the CDR3: TGTGCCAGCAGCTTAGGACTAGCGGAATCCTACGAGCAGTACTTC.

This chain links TRBV9 with TRBJ2-7; perhaps TRBD1 as D (7 bases). CDR1 is SGDLS, CDR2 YYNGEE, per germline. The CDR3 spans 15 residues. V was clipped by 0 bases and J by 0 bases, with 10 bases between them. The CDR3 loop is CASSVDQGGSYEQYF. Here the CDR3 DNA reads TGTGCCAGCAGCGTAGATCAGGGGGGCTCCTACGAGCAGTACTTC.

The genes are TRBV2 and TRBJ1-1; no definite D call. Trimming took off 9 bases at V and 3 bases at J, with 20 bases between the two ends. CDR1 is SNHLY, CDR2 FYNNEI, per germline. This CDR3 is 15 amino acids long. The CDR3 protein is CASTHSKSRDTEAFF. In nucleotides, the CDR3 is TGTGCCAGTACTCACTCTAAATCTAGAGACACTGAAGCTTTCTTT. The whole variable domain, remainder taken from reference TRBV2 and TRBJ1-1, is EPEVTQTPSHQVTQMGQEVILRCVPISNHLYFYWYRQILGQKVEFLVSFYNNEISEKSEIFDDQFSVERPDGSNFTLKIRSTKLEDSAMYFCASTHSKSRDTEAFFGQGTRLTVV.

This chain uses TRBV15 with TRBJ2-1; perhaps TRBD1 as D (7 bases). Germline values: CDR1 LNHNV, CDR2 YYDKDF (reference sequence). This CDR3 has 16 amino acids. V was trimmed by 8 bases and J by 6 bases, leaving 23 bases between them. This chain's CDR3 is CATSKGRHQGGNEQFF. The CDR3 bases are TGTGCCACCTCAAAAGGGCGGCACCAGGGGGGCAATGAGCAGTTCTTC. Full variable domain (missing parts from reference TRBV15 and TRBJ2-1): DAMVIQNPRYQVTQFGKPVTLSCSQTLNHNVMYWYQQKSSQAPKLLFHYYDKDFNNEADTPDNFQSRRPNTSFCFLDIRSPGLGDTAMYLCATSKGRHQGGNEQFFGPGTRLTVL.

The rearrangement uses TRBV7-6 and TRBJ2-7; a possible D gene is TRBD1 (6 bases). The V end lost 5 bases, the J end lost 2 bases, and 13 bases lay between the germline ends. The germline CDR1 and CDR2 sequences are SGHVS and FNYEAQ. The CDR3 loop spans 14 amino acids. CDR3 coding DNA: TGTGCCAGCAGCGACCGGGACACCGCCTACGAGCAGTACTTC. Its protein is CASSDRDTAYEQYF.

The V gene is TRBV11-2, the J gene TRBJ2-1; D gene unclear. This CDR3 has 12 amino acids. Trimming pared 5 bases from V and 8 bases from J, leaving 10 bases between. Germline CDR1 reads SGHAT; CDR2 reads FQNNGV. The CDR3 nucleotides read TGTGCCAGCAGCCGCGCGTCCGATGAGCAGTTCTTC. This encodes CASSRASDEQFF.

V gene TRBV19 combines with J gene TRBJ2-7, with 7 bases aligning to TRBD2. The CDR3 consists of 15 residues. CDR1 and CDR2 from the germline V gene are LNHDA and SQIVND (reference sequence). J was trimmed by 7 bases and V by 6 bases; bases with no gene match: 15. CDR3 in DNA: TGTGCCAGTAGCCCCCCTAAGCGGGAAATCGTGGAGCAGTACTTC. Its translation is CASSPPKREIVEQYF. Complete variable domain (other parts from reference TRBV19 and TRBJ2-7): DGGITQSPKYLFRKEGQNVTLSCEQNLNHDAMYWYRQDPGQGLRLIYYSQIVNDFQKGDIAEGYSVSREKKESFPLTVTSAQKNPTAFYLCASSPPKREIVEQYFGPGTRLTVT.

The chain uses TRBV28 and TRBJ1-5, with 9 bases identical to TRBD1. The CDR3 spans 14 residues. After removal of 6 bases from V and 7 bases from J, the junction contained 7 bases not matched to a gene. CDR1 MDHEN and CDR2 SYDVKM come from the germline V gene. CDR3 in DNA: TGTGCCAGCAGCAAAGACAGGGGGGCCCAGCCCCAGCATTTT. Protein: CASSKDRGAQPQHF.

The chain uses TRBV9 and TRBJ2-7, with a possible D match to TRBD2 (6 bases). The CDR3 sequence is 13 residues long. Germline V lookup: CDR1 SGDLS, CDR2 YYNGEE. With 3 bases removed from V and 4 bases from J, the gap between germline ends came to 11 bases. CDR3: CASSAGSTYEQYF. CDR3 nucleotide sequence: TGTGCCAGCAGCGCCGGGAGTACATACGAGCAGTACTTC.

V and J are TRBV27 and TRBJ2-7; 8 nucleotides line up with TRBD1. In germline, CDR1 is MNHEY, CDR2 SMNVEV (reference sequence). The CDR3 sequence is 16 residues long. V shed 5 bases, J shed 3 bases, and the junction held 12 bases outside the gene matches. CDR3 residues: CASSQLQGEIFYEQYF. Here the CDR3 DNA reads TGTGCCAGCAGTCAGCTACAGGGGGAGATCTTCTACGAGCAGTACTTC.

With regard to this clone: Other DNA sequences in the sample encode the same CDR3. The chain employs TRBV9 and TRBJ2-7; D is unclear. CDR3 size: 12 residues. Between the trimmed V and J ends, which lost 3 bases and 2 bases, there was a span of 6 bases. Germline lookup yields CDR1 SGDLS and CDR2 YYNGEE. CDR3 sequence (DNA): TGTGCCAGCAGCGGCCCAACCTACGAGCAGTACTTC. This gives the protein CASSGPTYEQYF. The whole variable domain, remainder taken from reference TRBV9 and TRBJ2-7, is DSGVTQTPKHLITATGQRVTLRCSPRSGDLSVYWYQQSLDQGLQFLIQYYNGEERAKGNILERFSAQQFPDLHSELNLSSLELGDSALYFCASSGPTYEQYFGPGTRLTVT.

This chain links TRBV19 with TRBJ2-2; TRBD1 matches at 9 bases. CDR1 LNHDA and CDR2 SQIVND come from the germline V gene (reference sequence). This CDR3 has 17 amino acids. V shed 4 bases, J shed 2 bases, and the junction held 8 bases outside the gene matches. CDR3 coding DNA: TGTGCCAGTAGTAAATACTCGGGACAGGGTAACACCGGGGAGCTGTTTTTT. Protein: CASSKYSGQGNTGELFF.

This clone is a singleton in its sample. V gene TRBV29-1 combines with J gene TRBJ2-1, with D possibly being TRBD2 (5 bases). Germline lookup yields CDR1 SQVTM and CDR2 ANQGSEA. CDR3 length: 13 residues. The V and J ends lost 6 bases and 7 bases respectively, with 16 bases between them. CDR3 DNA: TGCAGCGTGGGGTTGAGGGTGGGGAATGAGCAGTTCTTC. The encoded protein is CSVGLRVGNEQFF.

This rearrangement joins TRBV5-1 to TRBJ1-5; D uncertain. Trimming cost V 7 bases and J 3 bases, with 5 bases left between them. Germline V lookup: CDR1 SGHRS, CDR2 YFSETQ. The CDR3 loop spans 11 amino acids. CDR3 DNA: TGCGCCAGCGGCCTCAATCAGCCCCAGCATTTT. Protein: CASGLNQPQHF.

The V and J genes are TRBV7-9 and TRBJ2-5; D is perhaps TRBD2 (6 bases). The CDR3 sequence is 14 residues long. Trimming removed 8 bases at V and 4 bases at J, with 17 bases between. Per the germline V gene, CDR1 is SEHNR and CDR2 is FQNEAQ (reference sequence). The CDR3 loop is CASGGVPLSETQYF. The CDR3 coding sequence is TGTGCCAGCGGCGGGGTCCCATTGTCAGAGACCCAGTACTTC.

The V and J genes are TRBV10-3 and TRBJ2-3; D might be TRBD1 (6 bases). V was shortened by 11 bases and J by 6 bases, with 15 bases between the two germline ends. Germline values: CDR1 ENHRY, CDR2 SYGVKD. CDR3 size: 12 residues. CDR3 sequence (DNA): TGTGCCGGGCAGGGGTCAGGGGATACGCAGTATTTT. It translates to CAGQGSGDTQYF.

The genes are TRBV9 and TRBJ2-1; TRBD1 is a possible D gene (6 bases). V was pared by 4 bases and J by 5 bases, with 19 bases between. Germline CDR1 SGDLS, CDR2 YYNGEE. The CDR3 is 16 amino acids. As DNA, the CDR3 is TGTGCCAGCAGCCCCGTGGGGGCCGCTCAAAACAATGAGCAGTTCTTC. This gives the protein CASSPVGAAQNNEQFF.

This clone has a single count. V is TRBV7-9 and J is TRBJ2-3; possible D gene TRBD2, 5 bases. With 1 base removed from V and 13 bases from J, the gap between germline ends came to 12 bases. CDR3 length: 12 residues. Germline V gives CDR1 SEHNR, CDR2 FQNEAQ (reference sequence). The CDR3 nucleotides read TGTGCCAGCAGCTTAGACGGGGTTCTGGAGTATTTT. Its protein product is CASSLDGVLEYF.

This clone was seen more than once but under ten times. The chain carries TRBV10-3 and TRBJ1-2; the D is unclear. This CDR3 comprises 13 residues. With 2 bases removed from V and 0 bases from J, the gap between germline ends came to 4 bases. Germline V gene data show CDR1 as ENHRY and CDR2 as SYGVKD. CDR3 sequence: CAISEDTNYGYTF. DNA of the CDR3: TGTGCCATCAGTGAGGACACTAACTATGGCTACACCTTC.

This sequence joins TRBV27 and TRBJ2-2; D remains unclear. CDR1 is MNHEY and CDR2 is SMNVEV in the germline V gene (reference sequence). With 2 bases removed from V and 1 base from J, the gap between germline ends came to 5 bases. The CDR3 length is 14 residues. The CDR3 DNA follows: TGTGCCAGCAGTTTAGACGGGAACACCGGGGAGCTGTTTTTT. It yields the protein CASSLDGNTGELFF.